This section outlines one T cell receptor (beta chain) sequence together with its context. This clone's antigen is unknown. Qualities for individual bases were not recorded, and no much larger clone is one base off. The data are from a study of control samples from healthy donors and cancer patients (dated by TCRdb to 2019 to 2021). The method was the immunoSEQ multiplex PCR assay. What TCRdb holds here is the immuneACCESS table cut down to in-frame rearrangements. Part of the clones is not present; checked against another copy, under half of the missing clones reflect an unresolved V gene, and the others are unexplained. This sample comprises roughly 190,000 clones, 91% of them detected only once. Less than 1.6% of the sample is in the top ten clones. This clonotype originated in a woman aged 30 to 39 in good health. The source material was blood.

CDR3 loop: CASSERTYEQYF. The sequence in DNA is TGTGCCAGCAGTGAAAGGACCTACGAGCAGTACTTC. The receptor chain draws on TRBV6-1 and TRBJ2-7; confidence is insufficient to name the D gene. Spanning cysteine to phenylalanine, the CDR3 consists of 12 amino acids. Only the CDR3 region is kept as DNA, spanning 36 bases read in frame from base 1. The junction carries 4 bases between V and J, which are trimmed by 2 bases and 2 bases respectively. Via the germline V gene, CDR1 is MNHNS and CDR2 SASEGT.